Listed below are T cell receptor beta chains from one sample, sequenced in a study of vaccination and CD4 T cells after COVID-19. TCRdb processed the PCR reads anew with MiXCR; each CDR3 protein has one entry. The sample lists about 22,000 distinct CDR3 sequences, about 33% occurring once. Which antigens these TCRs recognize remains unknown. Sequencing was performed on CD4+ T cells from blood, cultured in vitro, taken about 7 months after SARS-CoV-2 vaccination. The receptors originated from a human donor who had recovered from COVID-19. Each CDR3 is given with its conserved first and last residue. The order of the fields is D gene, V gene, clone size, J gene, CDR3 protein, CDR3 DNA. D genes are given only for firm matches. Size is omitted from some rows. Given values are once, few, many or a class for expanded clones.

>TRBD1|TRBV27|few|TRBJ1-2
CASSLPLTGNYGYTF
TGTGCCAGCAGTTTACCATTGACAGGGAACTATGGCTACACCTTC
>TRBD1|TRBV6-1|.|TRBJ2-7
CASSATGAKPDEQYF
TGTGCCAGCAGTGCGACAGGGGCTAAGCCAGACGAGCAGTACTTC
>.|TRBV7-2|.|TRBJ1-4
CASSAQGLTNEKLFF
TGTGCCAGCAGCGCTCAGGGGCTCACTAATGAAAAACTGTTTTTT
>.|TRBV20-1|.|TRBJ1-1
CSAPQPGHAEGTEAFF
TGCAGTGCTCCACAACCGGGACATGCGGAAGGTACTGAAGCTTTCTTT
>.|TRBV20-1|medium-sized|TRBJ1-2
CSARDPLGYGYTF
TGCAGTGCTAGAGACCCCCTGGGATATGGCTACACCTTC
>.|TRBV28|.|TRBJ1-2
CASSLRGYGYTF
TGTGCCAGCAGTTTACGGGGATATGGCTACACCTTC
>.|TRBV6-1|.|TRBJ2-2
CASRIASTGELFF
TGTGCCAGCAGGATAGCGTCGACCGGGGAGCTGTTTTTT
>.|TRBV20-1|.|TRBJ2-7
CSAERPGLGDEQYF
TGCAGTGCTGAGAGACCGGGACTGGGCGACGAGCAGTACTTC
>TRBD2|TRBV9|once|TRBJ2-5
CASSVSPSGGETQYF
TGTGCCAGCAGCGTATCCCCTTCGGGAGGAGAGACCCAGTACTTC
>.|TRBV7-2|.|TRBJ1-3
CASSLVEGGTGNTIYF
TGTGCCAGCAGCTTAGTGGAGGGGGGCACTGGAAACACCATATATTTT
>.|TRBV7-9|once|TRBJ2-2
CASSYTDGSGELFF
TGTGCCAGCAGTTATACGGACGGAAGCGGGGAGCTGTTTTTT
>.|TRBV2|.|TRBJ2-1
CASQHEQVAGVDEQFF
TGTGCCAGCCAACACGAACAGGTCGCAGGAGTCGATGAGCAGTTCTTC
>.|TRBV12-1|.|TRBJ2-3
CASSSGEGRGTDTQYF
TGTGCCAGCAGCTCCGGCGAGGGGCGGGGCACAGATACGCAGTATTTT
>.|TRBV18|.|TRBJ2-1
CASSPSTFYNEQFF
TGTGCCAGCTCACCATCCACATTCTACAATGAGCAGTTCTTC
>.|TRBV20-1|few|TRBJ1-2
CSAPNRDALQGVGYTF
TGCAGTGCCCCTAACCGGGACGCTCTTCAAGGGGTTGGCTACACCTTC
>TRBD2|TRBV7-2|.|TRBJ2-1
CASYMGLAGGGEQFF
TGTGCCAGCTACATGGGACTAGCGGGAGGTGGTGAGCAGTTCTTC
>TRBD1|TRBV6-2/TRBV6-3|.|TRBJ1-5
CASRRMGDSTYQPQHF
TGTGCCAGCAGAAGGATGGGGGACAGCACGTATCAGCCCCAGCATTTT
>TRBD1|TRBV19|.|TRBJ1-2
CASSHRGQGYGYTF
TGTGCCAGTAGTCACAGGGGGCAGGGCTATGGCTACACCTTC